These 24 T cell receptor beta chains came from one sample sequenced in a study of OX40 agonist ivuxolimab in advanced cancers. Sequencing used immunoSEQ multiplex PCR; TCRdb keeps in-frame clones, though not all of them. The repertoire consists of 80,000 or so clones, with roughly 90% occurring once and the leading ten covering about 0.63%. The starting material was CD4+ or CD8+ T cells sorted from blood, obtained in a trial of the OX40 agonist ivuxolimab. All receptors come from an adult with an advanced solid tumor such as melanoma, head and neck, liver or kidney cancer.

This clone was counted a single time. The V gene is TRBV2, the J gene TRBJ2-5; D gene uncertain. The CDR3 runs 13 residues. V was clipped by 10 bases and J by 2 bases, with 14 bases between them. The V gene's germline CDR1 is SNHLY and CDR2 FYNNEI. The CDR3: CATGTSAQETQYF. In DNA form, the CDR3 reads TGTGCCACGGGTACGAGCGCGCAAGAGACCCAGTACTTC.

The chain's CDR3 is CASSVGSGPSYNEQFF. The CDR3 bases are TGTGCCAGCAGCGTAGGCAGCGGACCCTCCTACAATGAGCAGTTCTTC. J is TRBJ2-1 and V is TRBV9; D is perhaps TRBD2 (5 bases). Germline V gives CDR1 SGDLS, CDR2 YYNGEE. Trimming left V 0 bases short and J 0 bases short, with 10 bases between. The CDR3 contains 16 residues.

The chain carries TRBV18 and TRBJ1-1; 9 bases match TRBD1. Trimming at V came to 5 bases and at J to 1 base, leaving 5 bases not matched to a gene. The CDR3 sequence is 15 residues long. Germline-derived CDR1 and CDR2 are KGHSH and LQKENI. The CDR3 sequence is CASSLGQGRNTEAFF. Here the CDR3 DNA reads TGTGCCAGCTCATTGGGACAGGGTCGGAACACTGAAGCTTTCTTT.

This chain joins TRBV9 and TRBJ2-2; 10 bases map to TRBD2. This CDR3 region has 15 residues. Trimming cost V 5 bases and J 4 bases; bases outside gene matches: 5. Germline CDR1 reads SGDLS; CDR2 reads YYNGEE. The CDR3 DNA sequence: TGTGCCAGCAGTTCCAGCGGGAGGGGCACCGGGGAGCTGTTTTTT. This codes for CASSSSGRGTGELFF.

J is TRBJ2-3 and V is TRBV7-9; 9 nucleotides match TRBD2. CDR3 size: 16 residues. The V segment lost 2 bases and the J segment 1 base; nucleotides outside the gene matches: 4. The V gene's germline CDR1 is SEHNR and CDR2 FQNEAQ (reference sequence). The CDR3 DNA follows: TGTGCCAGCAGCTTATTGAGCGGGGGGCGCACAGATACGCAGTATTTT. It is translated as CASSLLSGGRTDTQYF.

The chain links TRBV19 to TRBJ2-3, with D possibly called TRBD1 or TRBD2 (5 bases each). V lost 4 bases, J lost 3 bases, and 8 bases lay in between. There are 13 residues in the CDR3. CDR1 LNHDA and CDR2 SQIVND come from the germline V gene (reference sequence). The CDR3 sequence is CASSSGGTDTQYF. CDR3 nucleotides: TGTGCCAGTAGTAGTGGGGGAACAGATACGCAGTATTTT.

The chain has TRBV5-1 and TRBJ2-3; 9 nucleotides agree with TRBD1. CDR3 size: 15 residues. J gave up 2 bases and V 0 bases, and 1 base lay outside the gene matches. The germline V gene encodes CDR1 SGHRS and CDR2 YFSETQ. As DNA, the CDR3 is TGCGCCAGCAGCTTGGGGACAGGGGCCACAGATACGCAGTATTTT. Translated: CASSLGTGATDTQYF.

This clone was detected only once. This chain connects TRBV5-1 to TRBJ2-1; tentatively, D is TRBD2 (5 bases). The germline CDR1 and CDR2 sequences are SGHRS and YFSETQ. The CDR3 runs to 15 residues. V lost 0 bases and J 6 bases, leaving 13 bases between the germline ends. CDR3: CASSLEPTGSNEQFF. The CDR3 DNA reads as TGCGCCAGCAGCTTGGAGCCCACGGGATCCAATGAGCAGTTCTTC. The entire variable domain, with the rest obtained from reference TRBV5-1 and TRBJ2-1, is as follows: KAGVTQTPRYLIKTRGQQVTLSCSPISGHRSVSWYQQTPGQGLQFLFEYFSETQRNKGNFPGRFSGRQFSNSRSEMNVSTLELGDSALYLCASSLEPTGSNEQFFGPGTRLTVL.

The genes are TRBV6-5 and TRBJ2-7; 8 bases map to TRBD1. Germline assignment: CDR1 MNHEY and CDR2 SVGAGI. The CDR3 spans 14 residues. V shed 5 bases, J shed 1 base, and the junction held 4 bases outside the gene matches. The CDR3 region has the DNA TGTGCCAGCAGTCGGGACAGGAGATCCTACGAGCAGTACTTC. The encoded protein is CASSRDRRSYEQYF.

This clone showed up just once. The chain uses TRBV6-6 and TRBJ2-7, with 7 bases fitting TRBD2. CDR1 is MNHNY and CDR2 is SVGAGI in the germline V gene (reference sequence). The J segment lost 1 base and the V segment lost 7 bases, leaving 10 bases of the junction unmatched. This CDR3 contains 15 residues. The CDR3 here is CASTQLAFASYEQYF. The CDR3 region has the DNA TGTGCCAGCACTCAACTAGCGTTCGCTTCCTACGAGCAGTACTTC.

The genes are TRBV19 and TRBJ1-5; D not resolved. The CDR3 spans 12 residues. The germline V gene has CDR1 LNHDA and CDR2 SQIVND (reference sequence). V was shortened by 7 bases and J by 9 bases, with 13 bases between the two germline ends. The CDR3 coding sequence is TGTGCCAGTACCCCCCAGGCAGGGCCCCAGCATTTT. Encoded protein: CASTPQAGPQHF.

The chain carries TRBV9 and TRBJ2-7, with D perhaps matching TRBD1 (6 bases). The CDR3 spans 15 residues. Germline lookup yields CDR1 SGDLS and CDR2 YYNGEE. Trimming stripped 4 bases from V and 0 bases from J, with 14 bases between. The CDR3 region has the DNA TGTGCCAGCAGCCCAACCGGGACAAACTCCTACGAGCAGTACTTC. Translating it yields CASSPTGTNSYEQYF.

The chain employs TRBV6-1 and TRBJ2-5; no reliable D call. There are 15 residues in the CDR3. From germline, CDR1 is MNHNS and CDR2 SASEGT. V lost 0 bases and J 2 bases, leaving 10 bases between the germline ends. The CDR3 DNA is TGTGCCAGCAGTGAAGCTCCGGGCATTCAAGAGACCCAGTACTTC. Translating it yields CASSEAPGIQETQYF.

The chain couples TRBV6-6 to TRBJ1-2; D gene unclear. V dropped 4 bases and J dropped 3 bases, with 6 bases sitting between them. This CDR3 contains 12 residues. The V gene's germline CDR1 is MNHNY and CDR2 SVGAGI (reference sequence). This CDR3 is CASSSSDYGYTF. The CDR3, as DNA: TGTGCCAGCAGTTCCTCGGACTATGGCTACACCTTC.

This clone was observed once. Other nucleotide sequences in the sample specify the same CDR3. The chain recombines TRBV19 with TRBJ1-4; D may be TRBD1 (5 bases). V gave up 3 bases and J gave up 5 bases, with 7 bases separating them. Germline V gene sequence: CDR1 LNHDA, CDR2 SQIVND (reference sequence). This CDR3 is 13 amino acids long. For the CDR3, the DNA is TGTGCCAGTAGTATTCAGGGAAATGAAAAACTGTTTTTT. Amino acids: CASSIQGNEKLFF.

The chain combines TRBV27 with TRBJ2-1; D is undetermined. The V gene lost 5 bases and the J gene lost 0 bases, with 11 bases spanning the gap. The CDR3 is 15 amino acids. Germline V gene data show CDR1 as MNHEY and CDR2 as SMNVEV (reference sequence). The CDR3 DNA reads as TGTGCCAGCAGTCCCCCCACCGGCTCCTACAATGAGCAGTTCTTC. This encodes CASSPPTGSYNEQFF.

The V call is TRBV19, the J call TRBJ1-2; 7 positions agree with TRBD1. The ends lost 9 bases at V and 7 bases at J; junction bases unmatched: 8. The CDR3 loop spans 12 amino acids. The germline CDR1 and CDR2 sequences are LNHDA and SQIVND (reference sequence). The CDR3 region is CASGQELLGYTF. The DNA of the CDR3 is TGTGCCAGCGGACAGGAGCTCCTTGGCTACACCTTC.

This sequence joins TRBV19 and TRBJ2-6; the D is unclear. The CDR3 is made up of 15 amino acids. Trimming took 3 bases from V and 0 from J, leaving 6 bases between them. The germline gives CDR1 LNHDA, CDR2 SQIVND (reference sequence). The CDR3 DNA follows: TGTGCCAGTAGTATCCTGGGCTCTGGGGCCAACGTCCTGACTTTC. Protein: CASSILGSGANVLTF.

The chain is built from TRBV18 and TRBJ2-1; D perhaps matches TRBD1 (6 bases). Germline CDR1 and CDR2: KGHSH and LQKENI. CDR3 length equals 15 residues. V was trimmed by 1 base and J by 3 bases, leaving 10 bases between them. CDR3 sequence (DNA): TGTGCCAGCTCACCACAAGAGGACAGCTACAATGAGCAGTTCTTC. Protein sequence: CASSPQEDSYNEQFF.

The V gene is TRBV29-1, the J gene TRBJ1-1; TRBD1 aligns across 10 bases. The germline CDR1 and CDR2 sequences are SQVTM and ANQGSEA. Unmatched junction bases numbered 10, after V lost 7 bases and J lost 5 bases. The CDR3 covers 14 residues. The CDR3: CSGRTGGPGTEAFF. The CDR3 DNA reads as TGCAGCGGGAGGACAGGGGGGCCCGGTACTGAAGCTTTCTTT.

This clone was detected only a few times. This rearrangement joins TRBV30 to TRBJ1-6, with D uncertain. The CDR3 loop spans 14 amino acids. Germline V gives CDR1 GTSNPN, CDR2 SVGIG (reference sequence). V was trimmed by 4 bases and J by 6 bases, leaving 13 bases between them. CDR3 nucleotides: TGTGCCTGGAAGTCGGGCCACTTTAATTCACCCCTCCACTTT. It is translated as CAWKSGHFNSPLHF.

The chain links TRBV2 to TRBJ1-1; TRBD1 matches 7 bases. The CDR3 covers 12 residues. In germline, CDR1 is SNHLY, CDR2 FYNNEI. Losses at the gene ends were 7 bases for V and 4 bases for J; bases not matched to a gene: 3. The CDR3: CASNDRVTEAFF. Here the CDR3 DNA reads TGTGCCAGCAACGACAGGGTCACTGAAGCTTTCTTT.

This clone was seen only once. The chain recombines TRBV30 with TRBJ1-1; D remains unclear. The CDR3 consists of 13 residues. CDR1 GTSNPN and CDR2 SVGIG come from the germline V gene (reference sequence). V was clipped by 0 bases and J by 5 bases, with 10 bases between them. In DNA, the CDR3 is TGTGCCTGGAGTGTCTTACAGATGACTGAAGCTTTCTTT. Protein: CAWSVLQMTEAFF.

The chain carries TRBV5-1 and TRBJ1-3; the match to TRBD1 covers 7 bases. The CDR3 length is 15 residues. Looked up from germline, CDR1 is SGHRS and CDR2 is YFSETQ. Trimming removed 4 bases from V and 2 bases from J; junction bases left unmatched: 6. Written as DNA, the CDR3 is TGCGCCAGCAGCGCGGGACAGTCGACTGGAAACACCATATATTTT. Encoded protein: CASSAGQSTGNTIYF.